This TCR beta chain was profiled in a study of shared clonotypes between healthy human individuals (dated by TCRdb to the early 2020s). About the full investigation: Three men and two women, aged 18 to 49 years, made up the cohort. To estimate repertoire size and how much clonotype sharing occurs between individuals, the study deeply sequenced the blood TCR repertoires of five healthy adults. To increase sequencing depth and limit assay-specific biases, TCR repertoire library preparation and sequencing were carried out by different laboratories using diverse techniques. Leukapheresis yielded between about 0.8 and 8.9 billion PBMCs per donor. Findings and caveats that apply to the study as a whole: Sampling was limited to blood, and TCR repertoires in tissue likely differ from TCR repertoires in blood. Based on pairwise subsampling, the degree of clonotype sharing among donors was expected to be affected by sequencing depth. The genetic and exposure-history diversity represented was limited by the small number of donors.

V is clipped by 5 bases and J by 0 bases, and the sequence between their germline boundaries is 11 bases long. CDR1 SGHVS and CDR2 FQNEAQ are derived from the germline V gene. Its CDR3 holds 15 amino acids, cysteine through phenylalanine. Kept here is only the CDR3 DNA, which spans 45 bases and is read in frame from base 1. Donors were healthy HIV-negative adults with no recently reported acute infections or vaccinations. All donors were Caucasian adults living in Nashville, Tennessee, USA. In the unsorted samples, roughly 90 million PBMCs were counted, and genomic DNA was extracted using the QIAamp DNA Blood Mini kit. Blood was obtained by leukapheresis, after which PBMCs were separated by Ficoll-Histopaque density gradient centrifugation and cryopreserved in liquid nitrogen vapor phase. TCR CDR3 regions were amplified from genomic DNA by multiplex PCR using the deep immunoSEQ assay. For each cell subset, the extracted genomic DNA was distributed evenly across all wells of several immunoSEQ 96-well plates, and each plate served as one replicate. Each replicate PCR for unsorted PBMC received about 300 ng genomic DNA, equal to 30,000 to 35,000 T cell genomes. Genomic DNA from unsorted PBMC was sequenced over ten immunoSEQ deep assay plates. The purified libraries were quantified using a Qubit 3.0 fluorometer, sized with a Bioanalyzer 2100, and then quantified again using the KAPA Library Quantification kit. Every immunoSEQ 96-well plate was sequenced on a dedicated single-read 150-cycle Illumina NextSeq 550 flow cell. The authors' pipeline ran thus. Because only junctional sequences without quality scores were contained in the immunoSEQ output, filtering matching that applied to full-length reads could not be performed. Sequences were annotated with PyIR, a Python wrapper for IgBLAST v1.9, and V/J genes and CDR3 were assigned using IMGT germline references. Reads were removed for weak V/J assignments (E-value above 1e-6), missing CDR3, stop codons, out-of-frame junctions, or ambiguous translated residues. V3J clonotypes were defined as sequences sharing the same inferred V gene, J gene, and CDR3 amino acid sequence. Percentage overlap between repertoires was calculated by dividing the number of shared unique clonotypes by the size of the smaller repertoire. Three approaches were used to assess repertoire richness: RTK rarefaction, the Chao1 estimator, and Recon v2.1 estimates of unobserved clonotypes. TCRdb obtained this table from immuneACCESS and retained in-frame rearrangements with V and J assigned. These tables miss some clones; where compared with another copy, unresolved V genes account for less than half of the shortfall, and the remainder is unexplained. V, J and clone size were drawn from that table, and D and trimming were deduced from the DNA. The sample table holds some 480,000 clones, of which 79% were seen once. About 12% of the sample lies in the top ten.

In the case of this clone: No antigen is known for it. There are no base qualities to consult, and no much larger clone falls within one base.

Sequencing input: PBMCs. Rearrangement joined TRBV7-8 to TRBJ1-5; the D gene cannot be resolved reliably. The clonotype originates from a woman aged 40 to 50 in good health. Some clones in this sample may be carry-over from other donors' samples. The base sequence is TGTGCCAGCAGCGCCGAGAGGCCTAGCAATCAGCCCCAGCATTTT. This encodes CASSAERPSNQPQHF.